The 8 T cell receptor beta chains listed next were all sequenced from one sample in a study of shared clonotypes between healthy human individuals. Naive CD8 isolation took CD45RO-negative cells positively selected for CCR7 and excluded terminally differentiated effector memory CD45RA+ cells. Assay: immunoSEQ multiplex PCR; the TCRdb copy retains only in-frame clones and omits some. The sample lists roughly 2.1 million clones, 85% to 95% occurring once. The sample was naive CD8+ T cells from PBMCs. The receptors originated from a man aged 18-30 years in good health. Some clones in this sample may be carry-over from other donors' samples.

Written as DNA, the CDR3 is TGCGCCAGCAGCTGGGCTAGGACAGGGGAGTCCTACGAGCAGTACTTC. The encoded protein is CASSWARTGESYEQYF. The chain employs TRBV5-1 and TRBJ2-7; 9 bases are a match to TRBD1. V lost 3 bases, J lost 1 base, and 8 bases stayed unmatched. The CDR3 is made up of 16 amino acids. Germline CDR1 reads SGHRS; CDR2 reads YFSETQ.

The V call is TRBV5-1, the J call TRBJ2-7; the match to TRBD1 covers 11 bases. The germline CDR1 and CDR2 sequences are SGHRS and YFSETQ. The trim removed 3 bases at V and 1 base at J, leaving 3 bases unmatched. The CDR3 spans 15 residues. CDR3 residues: CASSSRDRGSYEQYF. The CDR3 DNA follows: TGCGCCAGCAGCTCCCGGGACAGGGGGTCCTACGAGCAGTACTTC.

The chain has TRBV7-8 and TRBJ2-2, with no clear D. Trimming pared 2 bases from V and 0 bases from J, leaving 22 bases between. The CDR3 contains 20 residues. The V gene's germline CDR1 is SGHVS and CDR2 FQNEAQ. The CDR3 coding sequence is TGTGCCAGCAGCTTAATCCCGGCGTTTTGGGAACATCCGAACACCGGGGAGCTGTTTTTT. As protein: CASSLIPAFWEHPNTGELFF.

CDR3 sequence reads: CASSLVYQETQYF. CDR3 nucleotide sequence: TGTGCCAGCAGCTTAGTCTACCAAGAGACCCAGTACTTC. This chain uses TRBV11-3 with TRBJ2-5; no clear D gene. CDR3 length: 13 residues. The germline V and J ends were trimmed by 1 base and 0 bases, with 3 bases remaining between them. From germline, CDR1 is SGHNT and CDR2 YENEEA.

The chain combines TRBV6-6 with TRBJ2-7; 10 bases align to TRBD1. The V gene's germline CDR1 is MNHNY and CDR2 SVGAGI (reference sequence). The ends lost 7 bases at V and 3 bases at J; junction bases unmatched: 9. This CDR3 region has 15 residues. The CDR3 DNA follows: TGTGCCAGCAACCAGGGGGGGACAGGGGTCTACGAGCAGTACTTC. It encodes CASNQGGTGVYEQYF.

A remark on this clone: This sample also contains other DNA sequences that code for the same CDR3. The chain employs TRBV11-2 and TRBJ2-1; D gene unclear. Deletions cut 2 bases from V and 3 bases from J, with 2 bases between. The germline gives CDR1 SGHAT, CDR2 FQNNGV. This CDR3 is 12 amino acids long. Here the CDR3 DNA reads TGTGCCAGCAGCTTACGCTACAATGAGCAGTTCTTC. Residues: CASSLRYNEQFF.

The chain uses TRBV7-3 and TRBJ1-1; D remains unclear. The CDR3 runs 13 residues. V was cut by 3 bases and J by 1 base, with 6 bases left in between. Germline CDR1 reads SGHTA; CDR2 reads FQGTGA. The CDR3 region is CASSLAENTEAFF. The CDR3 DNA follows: TGTGCCAGCAGCTTGGCAGAGAACACTGAAGCTTTCTTT.

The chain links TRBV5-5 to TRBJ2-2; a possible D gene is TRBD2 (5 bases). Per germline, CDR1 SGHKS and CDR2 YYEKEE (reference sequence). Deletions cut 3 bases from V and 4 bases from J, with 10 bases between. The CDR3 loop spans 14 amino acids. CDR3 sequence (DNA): TGTGCCAGCAGCTCCAGTGGAGGCACCGGGGAGCTGTTTTTT. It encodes CASSSSGGTGELFF.